The rows below give T cell receptor beta chains drawn from one sample of a study of cytotoxic CD8 clonotypes in ibrutinib-treated CLL. TCRdb keeps only in-frame clones here, not all; method: immunoSEQ multiplex PCR. The sample shows approximately 330,000 clones, roughly 85% of them seen only once. Sequencing used PBMCs, obtained before ibrutinib treatment. These receptors all come from a human donor with chronic lymphocytic leukemia. The CDR3 runs from the conserved cysteine through the conserved F or W. A D gene is named only where the DNA matches it firmly. Clone size is shown for a subset of rows, as once, few, many or a class of expanded clone.

TRBJ2-1 | . | . | TRBV4-1 | TGCGCCAGCAGCCAAGATCGCGGCCAAGCGAGCGATGAGCAGTTCTTC | CASSQDRGQASDEQFF
TRBJ1-5 | . | . | TRBV7-8 | TGTGCCAGCAGCTTAAGTCCGATCGGACAATCCAATCAGCCCCAGCATTTT | CASSLSPIGQSNQPQHF
TRBJ2-7 | . | . | TRBV28 | TGTGCCAGCAGTTTATATTTGCGGGGGCCCTACGAGCAGTACTTC | CASSLYLRGPYEQYF
TRBJ1-2 | . | . | TRBV7-9 | TGTGCCAGCAGCCCCGACATCATTTCTAACTATGGCTACACCTTC | CASSPDIISNYGYTF
TRBJ2-5 | . | . | TRBV7-9 | TGTGCCAGCAGCCATAGGGACGGAAAAGAGACCCAGTACTTC | CASSHRDGKETQYF
TRBJ2-5 | . | . | TRBV5-4 | TGTGCCAGCCATGGGCAGGGGGAGACCCAGTACTTC | CASHGQGETQYF
TRBJ1-2 | . | TRBD1 | TRBV27 | TGTGCCAGCAGTTTCCAGGGGACAGGGCACTATGGCTACACCTTC | CASSFQGTGHYGYTF
TRBJ2-7 | . | TRBD2 | TRBV27 | TGTGCCAGCAGGAGCCGTGGGCTAGCGGGGGTCGCCTACGAGCAGTACTTC | CASRSRGLAGVAYEQYF
TRBJ1-4 | . | TRBD1 | TRBV27 | TGTGCCAGCAGTTTTAGGGGGCGGGAGGGTGAAAAACTGTTTTTT | CASSFRGREGEKLFF
TRBJ2-5 | . | TRBD1 | TRBV28 | TGTGCCAGCAGTTACTATGGGACAGGTCTCCCGTACCAAGAGACCCAGTACTTC | CASSYYGTGLPYQETQYF
TRBJ1-5 | . | . | TRBV29-1 | TGCAGCGTTGGCCTCGGTTTAGGGAATAGCAATCAGCCCCAGCATTTT | CSVGLGLGNSNQPQHF
TRBJ2-4 | . | . | TRBV2 | TGTGCCAGAGGGGCCGGGGGGCCCAGGGCCAAAAACATTCAGTACTTC | CARGAGGPRAKNIQYF
TRBJ2-2 | . | . | TRBV15 | TGTGCCACCAGCAGAGATCTCAGGTACCCGGACACCGGGGAGCTGTTTTTT | CATSRDLRYPDTGELFF
TRBJ2-7 | . | . | TRBV28 | TGTGCCAGCAGGACTTGGGGGACCCCCCCCGGAGAGCAGTACTTC | CASRTWGTPPGEQYF
TRBJ2-2 | . | TRBD2 | TRBV15 | TGTGCCACCAGCAGAGATCAGGGAAGCGGGAGATCGGGCGGGGAGCTGTTTTTT | CATSRDQGSGRSGGELFF
TRBJ1-1 | . | . | TRBV7-8 | TGTGCCAGCAGCCCCCAACCGAGAGTGTCGGCCACTGAAGCTTTCTTT | CASSPQPRVSATEAFF
TRBJ1-5 | . | . | TRBV5-4 | TGTGCCAGCAGCTTGGATGGTCAGCCCCAGCATTTT | CASSLDGQPQHF
TRBJ2-7 | . | . | TRBV9 | TGTGCCAGCAGCGCCTCTGGTGGTGGGCATCTCTACGAGCAGTACTTC | CASSASGGGHLYEQYF
TRBJ2-5 | . | TRBD2 | TRBV19 | TGTGCCAGTAGCAAGCGGGAGGAGGGGACCCAGTACTTC | CASSKREEGTQYF
TRBJ2-1 | . | . | TRBV28 | TGTGCTACGAGGTACAATGAGCAGTTCTTC | CATRYNEQFF
TRBJ2-7 | few | TRBD2 | TRBV28 | TGTGCCAGCAGTTCTATCGGACTAGCGCCCGTCCACGAGCAGTACTTC | CASSSIGLAPVHEQYF
TRBJ1-1 | once | . | TRBV30 | TGTGCCTGCACAGGGATTGGGGACACTGAAGCTTTCTTT | CACTGIGDTEAFF
TRBJ2-2 | . | TRBD2 | TRBV11-3 | TGTGCCAGCAGCTCACGGACTAGCGGCCCCACCGGGGAGCTGTTTTTT | CASSSRTSGPTGELFF
TRBJ1-4 | . | . | TRBV4-3 | TGCGCCAGCAGCCAAGATTACACCTCTAATGAAAAACTGTTTTTT | CASSQDYTSNEKLFF
TRBJ2-2 | . | . | TRBV9 | TGTGCCAGCAGCGTAGAAGGGGGAGGGCTCACCGGGGAGCTGTTTTTT | CASSVEGGGLTGELFF
TRBJ2-3 | . | TRBD2 | TRBV18 | TGTGCCAGCTCACCACCGGTGCTAGCGGGAAGGGGAACAGATACGCAGTATTTT | CASSPPVLAGRGTDTQYF
TRBJ1-1 | . | . | TRBV28 | TGTGCCAGTAAAGACAGAGGGGCGGGTGGCACTGAAGCTTTCTTT | CASKDRGAGGTEAFF
TRBJ2-1 | few | . | TRBV7-9 | TGTGCCAGCAGCAGGAAGGATTTTGTGCAGTTCTTC | CASSRKDFVQFF